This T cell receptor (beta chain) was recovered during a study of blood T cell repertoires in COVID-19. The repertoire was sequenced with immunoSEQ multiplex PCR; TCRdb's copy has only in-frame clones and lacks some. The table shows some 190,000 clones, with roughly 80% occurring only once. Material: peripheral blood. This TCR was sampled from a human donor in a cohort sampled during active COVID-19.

CDR3 amino acids: CASSFEISPLHF. For the CDR3, the DNA is TGTGCCAGCAGCTTTGAGATTTCACCCCTCCACTTT. The chain carries TRBV7-9 and TRBJ1-6; D call uncertain. CDR1 SEHNR and CDR2 FQNEAQ come from the germline V gene (reference sequence). Trimming left V 3 bases short and J 9 bases short, with 6 bases between. The CDR3 extends over 12 amino acids.